The 17 T cell receptor beta chains listed next were all sequenced from one sample in a study of molecular identifiers for immune sequencing clone quantification. Each CDR3 protein gets one entry after TCRdb re-called the PCR reads with MiXCR. Among 100,000 or so distinct CDR3 sequences listed, roughly a third were seen once. Material: naive CD8+ T cells from blood, with Jurkat cell RNA spiked in. The subset was: FACS-sorted CD8+CD4-CCR7+CD45RA+ naive T cells. Every receptor here comes from a human donor in good health. Some libraries in this study had Jurkat cell RNA spiked in.

J is TRBJ2-2 and V is TRBV24-1, with 7 bases lining up with TRBD1. The trim removed 7 bases at V and 8 bases at J, leaving 6 bases unmatched. This CDR3 region has 13 residues. Germline-derived CDR1 and CDR2 are KGHDR and SFDVKD. This CDR3 is CATSDRVEGELFF. DNA of the CDR3: TGTGCCACCAGCGACAGGGTTGAGGGGGAGCTGTTTTTT.

V and J are TRBV28 and TRBJ2-7, with D perhaps TRBD1 (5 bases). The CDR3 consists of 15 residues. The V end lost 6 bases, the J end lost 3 bases, and 18 bases lay between the germline ends. Per the germline V gene, CDR1 is MDHEN and CDR2 is SYDVKM. CDR3 DNA: TGTGCCAGCAGACCCGACAGTAGTTTAATCTACGAGCAGTACTTC. Encoded protein: CASRPDSSLIYEQYF. Drawing the rest from reference TRBV28 and TRBJ2-7, the complete variable domain is DVKVTQSSRYLVKRTGEKVFLECVQDMDHENMFWYRQDPGLGLRLIYFSYDVKMKEKGDIPEGYSVSREKKERFSLILESASTNQTSMYLCASRPDSSLIYEQYFGPGTRLTVT.

The rearrangement joins TRBV25-1 to TRBJ2-3, with 7 bases aligning to TRBD2. The V segment lost 9 bases and the J segment 2 bases; nucleotides outside the gene matches: 14. The germline CDR1 and CDR2 sequences are MGHDK and SYGVNS. The CDR3 totals 16 residues. The DNA for the CDR3 is TGTGCCAGTCATGGGGGAGGGAGTATTGACACAGATACGCAGTATTTT. It encodes CASHGGGSIDTDTQYF. Full variable domain (rest looked up from reference TRBV25-1 and TRBJ2-3): EADIYQTPRYLVIGTGKKITLECSQTMGHDKMYWYQQDPGMELHLIHYSYGVNSTEKGDLSSESTVSRIRTEHFPLTLESARPSHTSQYLCASHGGGSIDTDTQYFGPGTRLTVL.

This chain links TRBV20-1 with TRBJ2-6, with D unclear. Germline values: CDR1 DFQATT, CDR2 SNEGSKA (reference sequence). The CDR3 length is 15 residues. V lost 0 bases to trimming and J lost 0 bases, with 6 bases between them. The CDR3 nucleotides are TGCAGTGCTAGAGATCCCCCCTCTGGGGCCAACGTCCTGACTTTC. Protein product: CSARDPPSGANVLTF.

The rearrangement links TRBV7-8 to TRBJ2-7, with D possibly matching TRBD1 (6 bases). The germline V gene encodes CDR1 SGHVS and CDR2 FQNEAQ. The length of the CDR3 is 14 residues. V dropped 2 bases and J dropped 3 bases, with 11 bases sitting between them. The CDR3 nucleotides read TGTGCCAGCAGCTTAATAAACAGGGACTACGAGCAGTACTTC. This encodes CASSLINRDYEQYF. Together with reference TRBV7-8 and TRBJ2-7, the CDR3 gives the full variable domain: GAGVSQSPRYKVAKRGQDVALRCDPISGHVSLFWYQQALGQGPEFLTYFQNEAQLDKSGLPSDRFFAERPEGSVSTLKIQRTQQEDSAVYLCASSLINRDYEQYFGPGTRLTVT.

Turning to this clonotype: A much larger clone differs by one base, so this may be a read error. The V gene is TRBV4-3, the J gene TRBJ2-2; TRBD2 matches at 11 bases. This CDR3 region has 19 residues. The junction had 11 bases not matched to a gene; V was cut back by 1 base and J by 4 bases. The V gene's germline CDR1 is LGHNA and CDR2 YSLEER. The CDR3 here is CASSQGGVAGGPGTGELFF. The CDR3 bases are TGCGCCAGCAGCCAAGGCGGTGTAGCGGGAGGGCCTGGCACCGGGGAGCTGTTTTTT.

The chain's CDR3 is CASSLPTGELFF. The CDR3, as DNA: TGTGCCAGCAGTTTACCTACCGGGGAGCTGTTTTTT. This rearrangement joins TRBV28 to TRBJ2-2; unclear D gene. The CDR3 consists of 12 residues. V was pared by 2 bases and J by 5 bases, with 3 bases between. CDR1 is MDHEN and CDR2 is SYDVKM in the germline V gene.

This chain joins TRBV24-1 and TRBJ2-2; 7 nucleotides match TRBD1. The ends lost 9 bases at V and 0 bases at J; junction bases unmatched: 3. Germline-derived CDR1 and CDR2 are KGHDR and SFDVKD. CDR3 length: 14 residues. CDR3 region: CATLGTANTGELFF. In DNA form, the CDR3 reads TGTGCCACCTTGGGGACAGCGAACACCGGGGAGCTGTTTTTT.

The V call is TRBV28, the J call TRBJ2-1; TRBD1 matches 10 bases. Trimming cost V 3 bases and J 4 bases; bases outside gene matches: 3. Per germline, CDR1 MDHEN and CDR2 SYDVKM. The CDR3 contains 15 residues. CDR3 sequence: CASSLTGGKYNEQFF. CDR3 DNA: TGTGCCAGCAGTTTGACAGGGGGCAAATACAATGAGCAGTTCTTC.

There are many counts of this clonotype. The genes are TRBV14 and TRBJ2-3; 7 nucleotides agree with TRBD2. The V segment lost 2 bases and the J segment 1 base; nucleotides outside the gene matches: 9. Per the germline V gene, CDR1 is SGHDN and CDR2 is FVKESK. This CDR3 contains 17 residues. This CDR3 is CASSQRSSGAGTDTQYF. In DNA form, the CDR3 reads TGTGCCAGCAGCCAACGCTCTAGCGGAGCCGGCACAGATACGCAGTATTTT.

Points on this clonotype: The junction shows a germline mismatch at one end, possibly a read error. V usage is TRBV2 and J usage is TRBJ1-1, with D unresolved. CDR3 length equals 13 residues. CDR1 and CDR2 from the germline V gene are SNHLY and FYNNEI. CDR3 protein: CASREAGGTEAFF. The DNA for the CDR3 is TGTGCCAGCAGGGAAGCAGGTGGCACTGAAGCTTTCTTT.

This clonotype occurred a few times. This sequence joins TRBV20-1 and TRBJ2-3, with a weak D call TRBD2 (6 bases). The germline V gene encodes CDR1 DFQATT and CDR2 SNEGSKA (reference sequence). The CDR3 is 13 amino acids. With 2 bases removed from V and 3 bases from J, the gap between germline ends came to 9 bases. DNA for the CDR3: TGCAGTGCTAGACTAGCGAGGACAGATACGCAGTATTTT. Its protein product is CSARLARTDTQYF.

This clonotype was picked up many times. The chain recombines TRBV7-9 with TRBJ2-5; a possible D gene is TRBD2 (5 bases). The V end lost 11 bases, the J end lost 9 bases, and 13 bases lay between the germline ends. Germline V gives CDR1 SEHNR, CDR2 FQNEAQ (reference sequence). The CDR3 covers 10 residues. Written as DNA, the CDR3 is TGTGCCGTCAACCCCGGGGCCCAGTACTTC. This encodes CAVNPGAQYF.

Note on this clonotype: A much larger clonotype is one base distant, so this may be a read error. V usage is TRBV28 and J usage is TRBJ2-7; TRBD2 matches 10 bases. This CDR3 is built from 15 residues. From germline, CDR1 is MDHEN and CDR2 SYDVKM. CDR3 nucleotide sequence: TGTGCCTGCAGTCCCCCATTAGCGGGAGGCTTCGAGCAGTACTTC. Residues: CACSPPLAGGFEQYF.

With regard to this clonotype: No conserved phenylalanine or tryptophan ends this CDR3, so it is likely a read error. The rearrangement links TRBV7-9 to TRBJ2-3, with a weak D call TRBD2 (7 bases). Trimming removed 5 bases from V and 0 bases from J, with 21 bases in between. This CDR3 has 18 residues. Germline V CDR1 and CDR2: SEHNR, FQNEAQ (reference sequence). The CDR3 DNA reads as TGTGCCAGCAGCCGACCCCTGAGCGGGGACACTAGCACAGATACGCAGTATATT. Translated, it gives CASSRPLSGDTSTDTQYI.

The chain carries TRBV11-2 and TRBJ2-4, with 11 bases identical to TRBD2. V dropped 1 base and J dropped 1; count of bases not matched to a gene: 9. The CDR3 contains 19 residues. Germline V gene sequence: CDR1 SGHAT, CDR2 FQNNGV. CDR3: CASSLVLRLAGSAKNIQYF. DNA of the CDR3: TGTGCCAGCAGCTTAGTTCTGAGACTAGCGGGATCTGCCAAAAACATTCAGTACTTC.

V gene TRBV12-3 or TRBV12-4 combines with J gene TRBJ1-4, with TRBD1 as a possible D gene (5 bases). V lost 3 bases and J 7 bases, leaving 12 bases between the germline ends. The CDR3 spans 14 residues. CDR3 protein: CASSLGGVGEKLFF. For the CDR3, the DNA is TGTGCCAGCAGTTTGGGAGGGGTCGGTGAAAAACTGTTTTTT.